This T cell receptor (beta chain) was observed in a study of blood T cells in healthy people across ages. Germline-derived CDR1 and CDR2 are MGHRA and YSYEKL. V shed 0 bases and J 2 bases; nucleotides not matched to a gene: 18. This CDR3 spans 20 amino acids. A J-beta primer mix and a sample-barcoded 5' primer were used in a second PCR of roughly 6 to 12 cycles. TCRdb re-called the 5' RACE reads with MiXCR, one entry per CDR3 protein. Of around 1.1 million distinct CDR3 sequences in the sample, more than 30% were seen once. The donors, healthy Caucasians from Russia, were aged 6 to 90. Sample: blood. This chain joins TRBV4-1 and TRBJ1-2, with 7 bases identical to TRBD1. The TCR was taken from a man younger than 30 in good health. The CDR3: CASSQERGRIMVLRNYGYTF. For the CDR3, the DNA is TGCGCCAGCAGCCAAGAGAGGGGGCGCATAATGGTCCTCAGAAACTATGGCTACACCTTC.